This TCR beta chain was captured in a study of blood T cell repertoires in COVID-19. Across the whole study: Samples came from the United States, Italy and Spain, spanning acute and convalescent COVID-19.

Sequencing used immunoSEQ multiplex PCR; TCRdb keeps in-frame clones, though not all of them. Of roughly 150,000 clones listed, 75% to 90% are singletons. Per germline, CDR1 LGHNA and CDR2 YNFKEQ. The trim removed 5 bases at V and 14 bases at J, leaving 6 bases unmatched. The CDR3 is made up of 12 amino acids. V usage is TRBV4-2 and J usage is TRBJ2-1, with 10 bases lining up with TRBD1. The sequenced sample consisted of peripheral blood. The clonotype was recovered from a human donor in a cohort sampled during active COVID-19. The chain's CDR3 is CASSGWDRGEFF. Here the CDR3 DNA reads TGTGCCAGCAGCGGGTGGGACAGGGGCGAGTTCTTC.